Listed below are T cell receptor beta chains from one sample, sequenced in a study of blood T cell repertoires in COVID-19. Clones were sequenced by immunoSEQ multiplex PCR, and TCRdb holds only the in-frame ones, with some missing. The sample has just under 90,000 clones, 90% to 95% seen once; the top ten hold approximately 1.6%. The sequenced material came from peripheral blood. These receptors all come from a man aged 55-75 years with acute or convalescent COVID-19. Each CDR3 is given with its conserved first and last residue. A D gene is named only where the DNA matches it firmly. Size is omitted from some rows. Given values are once, few, many or a class for expanded clones.

.,TRBV12-3/TRBV12-4,13,TRBJ2-5,.,CASRSRAQETQYF,TGTGCCAGTAGATCCCGCGCCCAAGAGACCCAGTACTTC
.,TRBV14,14,TRBJ2-7,.,CASSGILAPYEQYF,TGTGCCAGCAGCGGTATATTAGCGCCCTACGAGCAGTACTTC
.,TRBV9,14,TRBJ1-3,.,CASSVSGPGNTIYF,TGTGCCAGCAGCGTTTCAGGCCCTGGAAACACCATATATTTT
once,TRBV7-8,14,TRBJ2-5,.,CASRVTRDSETQYF,TGTGCCAGCAGGGTTACCCGGGACTCCGAGACCCAGTACTTC
.,TRBV30,13,TRBJ1-2,.,CAWSVLGGPGYTF,TGTGCCTGGAGTGTACTCGGGGGTCCGGGCTACACCTTC
.,TRBV5-4,17,TRBJ1-2,TRBD1,CASSLDSRTGGVGGYTF,TGTGCCAGCAGCTTGGACTCCCGGACAGGGGGCGTAGGTGGCTACACCTTC
.,TRBV7-9,14,TRBJ2-7,.,CASSGQRVPYEQYF,TGTGCCAGCAGTGGACAAAGGGTACCTTACGAGCAGTACTTC
.,TRBV6-6,15,TRBJ2-1,TRBD2,CASSPGLAGANEQFF,TGTGCCAGCAGTCCGGGACTAGCGGGAGCCAATGAGCAGTTCTTC
.,TRBV4-2,15,TRBJ2-7,TRBD2,CASSQVLAGLYEQYF,TGTGCCAGCAGCCAAGTACTAGCGGGCCTCTACGAGCAGTACTTC
.,TRBV19,14,TRBJ1-3,.,CASSTSITGNTIYF,TGTGCCAGTAGTACCAGTATAACCGGAAACACCATATATTTT
.,TRBV29-1,10,TRBJ2-1,.,CSVFNNEQFF,TGCAGCGTTTTCAACAATGAGCAGTTCTTC
.,TRBV9,16,TRBJ1-4,TRBD1,CASSARTGKVNEKLFF,TGTGCCAGCAGCGCCCGGACAGGGAAGGTGAATGAAAAACTGTTTTTT
.,TRBV24-1,15,TRBJ2-5,TRBD1,CATSDPSGGEETQYF,TGTGCCACCAGTGATCCTTCAGGGGGCGAAGAGACCCAGTACTTC
.,TRBV7-8,16,TRBJ2-1,.,CASSLFSGVAYNEQFF,TGTGCCAGCAGCCTATTCTCTGGAGTCGCCTACAATGAGCAGTTCTTC
.,TRBV27,13,TRBJ2-7,TRBD1,CASSFWTGTEQYF,TGTGCCAGCAGTTTTTGGACAGGAACCGAGCAGTACTTC
.,TRBV21-1,16,TRBJ2-2,.,CASSKGALKNTGELFF,TGTGCCAGCAGCAAAGGGGCACTCAAGAACACCGGGGAGCTGTTTTTT
.,TRBV27,17,TRBJ2-2,TRBD1,CASSPLYRGRRGGELFF,TGTGCCAGCAGTCCCCTCTACAGGGGGCGCCGGGGCGGGGAGCTGTTTTTT
.,TRBV10-1,12,TRBJ2-7,.,CASGSSSYEQYF,TGCGCCAGCGGGAGTTCCTCCTACGAGCAGTACTTC
.,TRBV7-2,16,TRBJ2-3,TRBD2,CASSLNSGLLTDTQYF,TGTGCCAGCAGCTTAAATAGCGGGCTTCTCACAGATACGCAGTATTTT
.,TRBV29-1,14,TRBJ2-7,TRBD2,CSVEDPGGSYEQYF,TGCAGCGTTGAAGATCCGGGGGGCTCCTACGAGCAGTACTTC
.,TRBV6-1,14,TRBJ2-7,TRBD2,CASSERLREYEQYF,TGTGCCAGCAGTGAGAGGTTGCGGGAGTACGAGCAGTACTTC
.,TRBV12-3/TRBV12-4,12,TRBJ2-3,TRBD2,CASSWTGGTQYF,TGTGCCAGCAGTTGGACGGGAGGTACGCAGTATTTT
.,TRBV11-2,17,TRBJ2-2,TRBD1,CASSLGPGGAGTGELFF,TGTGCCAGCAGCTTGGGTCCAGGGGGCGCGGGGACCGGGGAGCTGTTTTTT
.,TRBV28,18,TRBJ2-3,.,CASSLLDRTRRSEDTQYF,TGTGCCAGCAGTTTATTAGATCGGACGCGGAGGTCAGAAGATACGCAGTATTTT
.,TRBV2,15,TRBJ2-3,TRBD2,CASSPAGGPINTQYF,TGTGCCTCCAGCCCAGCGGGAGGCCCGATAAATACGCAGTATTTT
once,TRBV6-2/TRBV6-3,18,TRBJ2-1,TRBD2,CASSYSLAGGPFNNEQFF,TGTGCCAGCAGTTACTCGTTAGCGGGAGGGCCCTTTAACAATGAGCAGTTCTTC
.,TRBV27,15,TRBJ1-5,TRBD1,CASSQDRPSNQPQHF,TGTGCCAGCAGTCAGGACAGGCCTAGCAATCAGCCCCAGCATTTT
.,TRBV7-9,15,TRBJ1-1,.,CASSLVAGGNTEAFF,TGTGCCAGCAGCTTAGTCGCCGGGGGGAACACTGAAGCTTTCTTT
.,TRBV6-5,14,TRBJ1-2,.,CASSYSRGTGGYTF,TGTGCCAGCAGTTACTCAAGGGGTACGGGTGGCTACACCTTC
once,TRBV10-3,15,TRBJ1-3,.,CAISEGYRDGNTIYF,TGTGCCATCAGTGAAGGCTACAGGGATGGAAACACCATATATTTT
.,TRBV5-1,15,TRBJ2-1,TRBD2,CASSAGDYRSNEQFF,TGCGCCAGCAGCGCCGGGGACTACAGAAGCAATGAGCAGTTCTTC
.,TRBV4-1,14,TRBJ1-1,.,CASSQAAGSTEAFF,TGCGCCAGCAGCCAAGCAGCGGGGAGTACTGAAGCTTTCTTT
.,TRBV28,15,TRBJ2-7,TRBD2,CASSLWAGEAYEQYF,TGTGCCAGCAGTTTATGGGCGGGAGAAGCCTACGAGCAGTACTTC
.,TRBV28,15,TRBJ2-7,TRBD1,CASSSLTGGLYEQYF,TGTGCCAGCAGTTCCCTGACAGGGGGTCTATACGAGCAGTACTTC
.,TRBV7-7,16,TRBJ2-2,TRBD2,CASSLGTSGGIGELFF,TGTGCTAGCAGCTTGGGGACTAGCGGGGGAATCGGGGAGCTGTTTTTT
.,TRBV3-1/TRBV3-2,16,TRBJ1-1,TRBD1,CASSPRTGSMNTEAFF,TGTGCCAGCAGCCCCCGGACAGGCAGCATGAACACTGAAGCTTTCTTT
.,TRBV11-3,15,TRBJ2-5,.,CASSLDGLRQETQYF,TGTGCCAGCAGCTTAGACGGACTACGCCAAGAGACCCAGTACTTC
once,TRBV29-1,12,TRBJ2-2,.,CSVGHNTGELFF,TGCAGCGTTGGACATAACACCGGGGAGCTGTTTTTT
.,TRBV19,16,TRBJ2-2,.,CASTTRRGSYTGELFF,TGTGCCAGTACCACACGGAGGGGATCGTACACCGGGGAGCTGTTTTTT
.,TRBV11-2,15,TRBJ2-1,TRBD2,CASSLVAGALNEQFF,TGTGCCAGCAGCTTAGTAGCGGGAGCTTTGAATGAGCAGTTCTTC
.,TRBV18,17,TRBJ1-6,TRBD1,CASSMTGLSSYNSPLHF,TGTGCCAGCTCTATGACAGGGCTGAGCTCCTATAATTCACCCCTCCACTTT
.,TRBV27,12,TRBJ2-5,TRBD1,CASRQGEETQYF,TGTGCCAGTCGACAGGGAGAGGAGACCCAGTACTTC
.,TRBV6-2/TRBV6-3,13,TRBJ2-5,TRBD1,CASSRQGGETQYF,TGTGCCAGCAGCCGACAGGGGGGGGAGACCCAGTACTTC
.,TRBV7-9,15,TRBJ2-1,TRBD2,CASRKTSGSYNEQFF,TGTGCCAGCAGAAAGACTAGCGGCTCCTACAATGAGCAGTTCTTC
.,TRBV7-9,16,TRBJ2-3,.,CASSLLSGSLTDTQYF,TGTGCCAGCAGCTTACTTTCGGGGTCTCTCACAGATACGCAGTATTTT
.,TRBV7-2,13,TRBJ1-1,.,CASSVGWGREAFF,TGTGCCAGCAGCGTAGGGTGGGGCAGGGAAGCTTTCTTT
.,TRBV6-2/TRBV6-3,16,TRBJ1-1,TRBD1,CASSYSSWTGYTEAFF,TGTGCCAGCAGTTACTCGAGCTGGACAGGGTACACTGAAGCTTTCTTT
.,TRBV24-1,21,TRBJ2-2,TRBD2,CATSDSPGTSGRAWSTGELFF,TGTGCCACCAGTGATTCGCCAGGGACTAGCGGGAGGGCCTGGAGCACCGGGGAGCTGTTTTTT
.,TRBV19,15,TRBJ2-1,TRBD1,CASSLTGGSYNEQFF,TGTGCCAGTAGTTTGACAGGGGGTTCCTACAATGAGCAGTTCTTC
.,TRBV28,14,TRBJ1-4,TRBD1,CASSPTGGFEKLFF,TGTGCCAGCAGTCCGACAGGGGGATTTGAAAAACTGTTTTTT
.,TRBV5-1,16,TRBJ2-6,.,CASSFEVNSGANVLTF,TGCGCCAGCAGCTTTGAGGTAAACTCTGGGGCCAACGTCCTGACTTTC
.,TRBV3-1/TRBV3-2,15,TRBJ1-2,TRBD1,CASSRGQGGSYGYTF,TGTGCCAGCAGCCGGGGACAGGGTGGGAGCTATGGCTACACCTTC
medium-sized,TRBV2,17,TRBJ2-1,TRBD2,CASSEEGAGEIYNEQFF,TGTGCCAGCAGTGAGGAGGGAGCGGGAGAAATCTACAATGAGCAGTTCTTC
.,TRBV3-1/TRBV3-2,15,TRBJ2-1,TRBD2,CASSPRPSGRNEQFF,TGTGCCAGCAGCCCTCGGCCTAGCGGGAGGAATGAGCAGTTCTTC
once,TRBV19,14,TRBJ2-1,TRBD1,CASSGDSLSNEQFF,TGTGCCAGTAGCGGGGACAGCCTTTCCAATGAGCAGTTCTTC
.,TRBV4-3,17,TRBJ1-5,TRBD1,CASSQDRGTGVNQPQHF,TGCGCCAGCAGCCAAGACCGCGGGACAGGGGTTAATCAGCCCCAGCATTTT
once,TRBV28,14,TRBJ2-1,TRBD2,CASGTSGYSGEQFF,TGTGCCAGCGGGACTAGCGGTTACTCGGGTGAGCAGTTCTTC
.,TRBV13,15,TRBJ1-3,.,CASSLMADSGNTIYF,TGTGCCAGCAGCTTAATGGCAGACTCTGGAAACACCATATATTTT
once,TRBV19,15,TRBJ1-5,.,CASSPTGSSNQPQHF,TGTGCCAGTAGCCCCACAGGGAGTTCAAATCAGCCCCAGCATTTT